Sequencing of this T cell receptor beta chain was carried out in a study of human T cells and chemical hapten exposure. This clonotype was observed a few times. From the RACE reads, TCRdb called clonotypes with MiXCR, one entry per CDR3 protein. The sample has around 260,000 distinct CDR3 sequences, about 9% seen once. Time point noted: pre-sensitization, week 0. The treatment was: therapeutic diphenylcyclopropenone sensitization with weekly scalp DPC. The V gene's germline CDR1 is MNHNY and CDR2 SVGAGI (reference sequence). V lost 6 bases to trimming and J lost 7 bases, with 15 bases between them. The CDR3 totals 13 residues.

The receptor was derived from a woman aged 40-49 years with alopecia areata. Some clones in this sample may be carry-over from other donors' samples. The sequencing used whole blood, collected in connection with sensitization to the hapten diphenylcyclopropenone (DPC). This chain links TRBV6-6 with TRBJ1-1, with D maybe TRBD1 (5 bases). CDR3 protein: CASRPLRGVEAFF. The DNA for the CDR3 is TGTGCCAGCAGACCCCTGAGGGGCGTTGAAGCTTTCTTT.